This T cell receptor (beta chain) appears in the sequencing data of a study of T cell repertoires in ileal Crohn's disease. Whole-study findings and limits: Every patient over 26.8% clonality showed endoscopic recurrence. High-frequency clones were more common in sorted CD8 than CD4 cells.

Note on this clone: Antigen: not known.

Looked up from germline, CDR1 is SNHLY and CDR2 is FYNNEI. The germline V and J ends were trimmed by 6 bases and 4 bases, with 18 bases remaining between them. The CDR3 extends over 15 amino acids. Sequencing was performed with immunoSEQ multiplex PCR; in TCRdb, only in-frame clones are kept and a portion is missing. There are roughly 62,000 clones in the sample; about 88% occur only once, and 2% to 2.5% lies in the top ten. Sample time point: neoterminal ileum biopsy at postoperative endoscopy, about 6 months after surgery. Sequenced input: ileal tissue. This sequence was found in an adult with Crohn's disease. The chain carries TRBV2 and TRBJ1-2; D might be TRBD1 (6 bases). The CDR3 sequence: CASSPGQTLAYGYTF. The CDR3 DNA reads TGTGCCAGCAGCCCCGGACAGACACTGGCCTATGGCTACACCTTC.